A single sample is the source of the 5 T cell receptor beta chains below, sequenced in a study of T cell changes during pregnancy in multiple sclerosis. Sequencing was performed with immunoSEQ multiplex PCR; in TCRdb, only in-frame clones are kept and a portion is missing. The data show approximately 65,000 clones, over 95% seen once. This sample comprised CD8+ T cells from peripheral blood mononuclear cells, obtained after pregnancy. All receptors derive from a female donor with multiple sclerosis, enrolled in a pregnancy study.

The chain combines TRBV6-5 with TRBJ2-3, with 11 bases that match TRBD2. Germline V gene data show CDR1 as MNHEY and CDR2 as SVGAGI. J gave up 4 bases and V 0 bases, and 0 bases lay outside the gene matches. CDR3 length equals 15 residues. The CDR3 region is CASSYSSGRADTQYF. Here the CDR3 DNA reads TGTGCCAGCAGTTACTCTAGCGGGAGGGCAGATACGCAGTATTTT.

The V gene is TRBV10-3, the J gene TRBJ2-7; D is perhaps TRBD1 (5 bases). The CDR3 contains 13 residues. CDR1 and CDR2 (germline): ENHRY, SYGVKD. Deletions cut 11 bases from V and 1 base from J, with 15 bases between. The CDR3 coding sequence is TGTGCCTCAGGCAGGGTAGATTCCTACGAGCAGTACTTC. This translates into CASGRVDSYEQYF.

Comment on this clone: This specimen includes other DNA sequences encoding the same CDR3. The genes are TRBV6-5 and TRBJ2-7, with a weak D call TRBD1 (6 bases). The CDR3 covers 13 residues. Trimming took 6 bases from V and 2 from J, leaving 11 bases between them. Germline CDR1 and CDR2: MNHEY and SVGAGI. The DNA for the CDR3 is TGTGCCAGCAGCCCAGGGGTCACCTACGAGCAGTACTTC. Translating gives CASSPGVTYEQYF.

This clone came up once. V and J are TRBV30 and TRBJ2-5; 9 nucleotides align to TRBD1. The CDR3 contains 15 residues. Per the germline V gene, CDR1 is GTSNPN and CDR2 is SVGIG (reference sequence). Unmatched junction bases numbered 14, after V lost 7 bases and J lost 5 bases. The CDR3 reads CAFNTGDRVPETQYF. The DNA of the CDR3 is TGTGCCTTTAACACCGGGGACAGGGTACCCGAGACCCAGTACTTC. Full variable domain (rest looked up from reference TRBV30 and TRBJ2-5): SQTIHQWPATLVQPVGSPLSLECTVEGTSNPNLYWYRQAAGRGLQLLFYSVGIGQISSEVPQNLSASRPQDRQFILSSKKLLLSDSGFYLCAFNTGDRVPETQYFGPGTRLLVL.

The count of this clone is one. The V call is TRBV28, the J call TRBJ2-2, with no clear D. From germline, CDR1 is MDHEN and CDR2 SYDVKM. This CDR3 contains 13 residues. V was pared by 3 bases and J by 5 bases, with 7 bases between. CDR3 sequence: CASSFSRTGELFF. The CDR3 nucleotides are TGTGCCAGCAGTTTTTCTAGGACCGGGGAGCTGTTTTTT.